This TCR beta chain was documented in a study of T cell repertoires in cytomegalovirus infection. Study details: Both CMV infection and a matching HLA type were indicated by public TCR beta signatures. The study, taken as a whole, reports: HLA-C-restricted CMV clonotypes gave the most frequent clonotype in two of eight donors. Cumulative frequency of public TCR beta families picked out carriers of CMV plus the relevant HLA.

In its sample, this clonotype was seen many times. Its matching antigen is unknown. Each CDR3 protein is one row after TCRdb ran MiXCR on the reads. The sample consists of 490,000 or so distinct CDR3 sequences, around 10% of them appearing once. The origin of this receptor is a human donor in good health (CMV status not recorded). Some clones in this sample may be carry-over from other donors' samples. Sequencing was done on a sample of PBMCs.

CDR3 sequence (DNA): TGCAGTGCGGCTAGAAGGGACAGCCACATTCGCTACGAGCAGTACTTC. Amino acid sequence: CSAARRDSHIRYEQYF. The J gene is TRBJ2-7, the V gene TRBV20-1; 7 bases map to TRBD1. The V gene end was trimmed by 6 bases and the J gene end by 3 bases; junction bases not matched to a gene: 17. This CDR3 comprises 16 residues. Germline V CDR1 and CDR2: DFQATT, SNEGSKA (reference sequence).